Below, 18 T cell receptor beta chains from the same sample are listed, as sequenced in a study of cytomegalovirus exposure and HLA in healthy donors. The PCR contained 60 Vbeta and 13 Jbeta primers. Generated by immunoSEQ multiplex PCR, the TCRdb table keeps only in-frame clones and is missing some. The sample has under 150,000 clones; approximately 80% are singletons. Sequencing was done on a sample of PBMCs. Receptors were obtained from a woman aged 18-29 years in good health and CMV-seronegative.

CDR3 nucleotides: TGTGCCAGCGGAAGGGTAGCGGGAGCTTACACCGGGGAGCTGTTTTTT. Its translation is CASGRVAGAYTGELFF. V gene TRBV2 combines with J gene TRBJ2-2; TRBD2 aligns across 9 bases. CDR1 and CDR2 from the germline V gene are SNHLY and FYNNEI. V gave up 8 bases and J gave up 3 bases; unmatched junction bases: 10. This CDR3 region has 16 residues.

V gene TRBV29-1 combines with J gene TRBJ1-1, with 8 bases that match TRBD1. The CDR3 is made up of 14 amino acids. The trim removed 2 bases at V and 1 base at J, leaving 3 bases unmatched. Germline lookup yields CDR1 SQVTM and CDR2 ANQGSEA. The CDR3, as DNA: TGCAGCGTTGAACCTACAGGGGGGAACACTGAAGCTTTCTTT. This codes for CSVEPTGGNTEAFF.

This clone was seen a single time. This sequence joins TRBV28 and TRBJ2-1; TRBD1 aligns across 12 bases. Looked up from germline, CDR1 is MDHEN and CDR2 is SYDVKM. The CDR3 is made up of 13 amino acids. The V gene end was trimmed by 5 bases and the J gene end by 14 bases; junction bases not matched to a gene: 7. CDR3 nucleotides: TGTGCCAGCAGTCACCGGGACAGGGGGCGGAAGTTCTTC. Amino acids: CASSHRDRGRKFF.

The chain's CDR3 is CASSLDLAGGRGQYF. CDR3 sequence (DNA): TGTGCCAGCAGCTTAGATCTAGCGGGGGGACGTGGGCAGTACTTC. V is TRBV7-9 and J is TRBJ2-7, with 11 bases identical to TRBD2. The CDR3 loop spans 15 amino acids. Per the germline V gene, CDR1 is SEHNR and CDR2 is FQNEAQ (reference sequence). V was clipped by 1 base and J by 9 bases; unmatched bases: 8.

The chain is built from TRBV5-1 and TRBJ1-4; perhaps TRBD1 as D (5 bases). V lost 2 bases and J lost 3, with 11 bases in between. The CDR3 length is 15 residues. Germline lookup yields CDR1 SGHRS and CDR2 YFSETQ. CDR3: CASSLSGTANEKLFF. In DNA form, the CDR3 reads TGCGCCAGCAGCTTAAGCGGGACGGCTAATGAAAAACTGTTTTTT.

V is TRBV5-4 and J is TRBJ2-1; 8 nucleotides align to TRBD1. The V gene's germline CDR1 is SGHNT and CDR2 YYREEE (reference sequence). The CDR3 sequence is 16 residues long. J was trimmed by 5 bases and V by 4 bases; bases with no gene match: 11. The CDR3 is CASSRQGAGLDNEQFF. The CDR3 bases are TGTGCCAGCAGCAGGCAGGGGGCGGGACTCGACAATGAGCAGTTCTTC. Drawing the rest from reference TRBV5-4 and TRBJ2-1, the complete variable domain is ETGVTQSPTHLIKTRGQQVTLRCSSQSGHNTVSWYQQALGQGPQFIFQYYREEENGRGNFPPRFSGLQFPNYSSELNVNALELDDSALYLCASSRQGAGLDNEQFFGPGTRLTVL.

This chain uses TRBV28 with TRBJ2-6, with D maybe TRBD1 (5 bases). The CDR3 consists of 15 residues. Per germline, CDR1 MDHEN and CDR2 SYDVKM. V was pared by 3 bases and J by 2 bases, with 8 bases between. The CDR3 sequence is CASSFSGTGANVLTF. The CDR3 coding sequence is TGTGCCAGCAGTTTTTCAGGGACTGGGGCCAACGTCCTGACTTTC.

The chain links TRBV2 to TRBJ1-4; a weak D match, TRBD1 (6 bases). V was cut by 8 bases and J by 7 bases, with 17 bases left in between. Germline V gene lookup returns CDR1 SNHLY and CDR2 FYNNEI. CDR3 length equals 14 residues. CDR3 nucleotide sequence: TGTGCCAGCCGTAGACAGGCATCAGGTGAAAAACTGTTTTTT. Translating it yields CASRRQASGEKLFF.

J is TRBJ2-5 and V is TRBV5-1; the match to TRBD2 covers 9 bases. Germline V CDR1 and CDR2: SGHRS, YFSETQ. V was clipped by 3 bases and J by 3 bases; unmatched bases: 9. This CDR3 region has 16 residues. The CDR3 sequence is CASSSGSGRRKETQYF. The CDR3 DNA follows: TGCGCCAGCAGCTCTGGTAGCGGGAGAAGGAAAGAGACCCAGTACTTC. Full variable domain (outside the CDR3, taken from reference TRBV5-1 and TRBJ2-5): KAGVTQTPRYLIKTRGQQVTLSCSPISGHRSVSWYQQTPGQGLQFLFEYFSETQRNKGNFPGRFSGRQFSNSRSEMNVSTLELGDSALYLCASSSGSGRRKETQYFGPGTRLLVL.

CDR3 sequence reads: CASSQSRDRRNTDTQYF. The CDR3 DNA reads TGTGCCAGCAGCCAGAGCCGGGACAGAAGGAACACAGATACGCAGTATTTT. The chain is built from TRBV4-2 and TRBJ2-3; TRBD1 matches at 7 bases. The CDR3 runs 17 residues. Germline V gene data show CDR1 as LGHNA and CDR2 as YNFKEQ. J gave up 2 bases and V 3 bases, and 11 bases lay outside the gene matches.

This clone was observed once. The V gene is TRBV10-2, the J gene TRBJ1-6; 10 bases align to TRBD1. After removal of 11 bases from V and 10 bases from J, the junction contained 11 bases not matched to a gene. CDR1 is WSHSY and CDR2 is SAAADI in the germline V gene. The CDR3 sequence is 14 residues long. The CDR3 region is CASRRQGADSPLHF. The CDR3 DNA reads TGCGCCTCCAGGCGACAGGGGGCTGACTCACCCCTCCACTTT.

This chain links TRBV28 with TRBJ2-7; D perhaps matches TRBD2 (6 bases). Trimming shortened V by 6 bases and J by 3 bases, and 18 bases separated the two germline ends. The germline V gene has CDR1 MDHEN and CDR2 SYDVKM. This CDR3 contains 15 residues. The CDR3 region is CASSPRGGTHYEQYF. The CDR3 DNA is TGTGCCAGCAGCCCCCGGGGCGGGACGCACTACGAGCAGTACTTC.

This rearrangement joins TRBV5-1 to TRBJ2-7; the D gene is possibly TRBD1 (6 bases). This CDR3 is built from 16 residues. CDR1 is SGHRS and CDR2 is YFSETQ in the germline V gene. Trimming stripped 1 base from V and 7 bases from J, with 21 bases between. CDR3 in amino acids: CASSLRLAGEMKEQYF. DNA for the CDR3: TGCGCCAGCAGCTTGCGACTCGCAGGGGAAATGAAGGAGCAGTACTTC.

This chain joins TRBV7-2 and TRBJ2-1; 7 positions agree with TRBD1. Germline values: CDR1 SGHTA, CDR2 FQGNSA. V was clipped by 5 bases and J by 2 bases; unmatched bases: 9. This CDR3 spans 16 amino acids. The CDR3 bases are TGTGCCAGCAGCCTATCGACAGGGCTCCCCTACAATGAGCAGTTCTTC. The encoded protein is CASSLSTGLPYNEQFF.

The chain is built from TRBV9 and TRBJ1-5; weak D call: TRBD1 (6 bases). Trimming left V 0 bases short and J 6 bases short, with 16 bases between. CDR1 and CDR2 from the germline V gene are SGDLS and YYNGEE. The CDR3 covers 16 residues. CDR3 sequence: CASSVEAGDNSQPQHF. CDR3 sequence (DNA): TGTGCCAGCAGCGTAGAGGCAGGGGATAACAGTCAGCCCCAGCATTTT.

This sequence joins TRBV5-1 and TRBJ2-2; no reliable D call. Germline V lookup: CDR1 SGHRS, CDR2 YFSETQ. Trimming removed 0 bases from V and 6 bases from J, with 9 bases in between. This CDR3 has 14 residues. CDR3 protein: CASSLDTLAGELFF. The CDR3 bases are TGCGCCAGCAGCTTGGATACTCTCGCCGGGGAGCTGTTTTTT.

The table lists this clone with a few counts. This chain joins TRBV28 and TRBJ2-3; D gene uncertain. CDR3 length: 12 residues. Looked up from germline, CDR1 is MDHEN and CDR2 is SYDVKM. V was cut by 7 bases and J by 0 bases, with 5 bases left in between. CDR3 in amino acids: CASTPSTDTQYF. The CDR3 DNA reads TGTGCCAGCACCCCAAGCACAGATACGCAGTATTTT.

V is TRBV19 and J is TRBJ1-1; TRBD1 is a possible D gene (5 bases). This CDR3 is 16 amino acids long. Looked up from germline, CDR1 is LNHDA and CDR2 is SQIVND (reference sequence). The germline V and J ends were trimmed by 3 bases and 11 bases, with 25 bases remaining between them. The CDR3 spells CASSIIFGGTPRFAFF. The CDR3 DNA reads TGTGCCAGTAGTATTATTTTTGGAGGGACCCCTCGGTTCGCTTTCTTT. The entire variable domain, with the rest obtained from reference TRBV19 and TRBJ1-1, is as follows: DGGITQSPKYLFRKEGQNVTLSCEQNLNHDAMYWYRQDPGQGLRLIYYSQIVNDFQKGDIAEGYSVSREKKESFPLTVTSAQKNPTAFYLCASSIIFGGTPRFAFFGQGTRLTVV.